The 10 T cell receptor beta chains listed next were all sequenced from one sample in a study of Ad26.COV2.S vaccination and SARS-CoV-2 variants listed by TCRdb under 2021. In light of the paper, this sample's treatment or condition label describes: 19 received Ad26.COV2.S at low or high dose, single or two shots; 5 received placebo; per-sample allocation not given. Repertoires of vaccine and placebo recipients were sequenced from samples taken on day 63 after the first injection. The receptor library was made with the immunoSEQ multiplex PCR assay. In TCRdb, the immuneACCESS table is reduced to in-frame sequences with V and J assigned. These tables do not hold every clone; where another copy was compared, an unresolved V gene accounts for under half, and the others remain unexplained. The sample yields roughly 680,000 clones; approximately 88% were counted once. The ten largest clones take up about 1.5% of the sample.

This sample comprised peripheral blood, obtained in a trial of Ad26.COV2.S vaccine versus placebo. The origin of the receptors is a person aged 18-65 years who received the Ad26.COV2.S COVID-19 vaccine or a placebo.

The chain is built from TRBV24-1 and TRBJ2-7; D might be TRBD2 (5 bases). Trimming pared 5 bases from V and 0 bases from J, leaving 16 bases between. The V gene's germline CDR1 is KGHDR and CDR2 SFDVKD. The CDR3 is 16 residues long. The CDR3 reads CATSVGSRGRSYEQYF. The CDR3 region has the DNA TGTGCCACCAGTGTCGGAAGCCGGGGTCGCTCCTACGAGCAGTACTTC.

V and J are TRBV7-3 and TRBJ2-3, with 7 bases that match TRBD1. Germline-derived CDR1 and CDR2 are SGHTA and FQGTGA. Germline trimming cut 2 bases from V and 5 bases from J; bases unmatched to any gene: 4. This CDR3 spans 14 amino acids. The CDR3 DNA is TGTGCCAGCAGCTTAGGCAGGGGGATAGATACGCAGTATTTT. It specifies CASSLGRGIDTQYF.

This chain connects TRBV6-6 to TRBJ1-4, with D possibly matching TRBD1 (5 bases). In germline, CDR1 is MNHNY, CDR2 SVGAGI (reference sequence). Trimming pared 2 bases from V and 4 bases from J, leaving 8 bases between. There are 14 residues in the CDR3. CDR3 sequence: CASSYKGNNEKLFF. The CDR3, as DNA: TGTGCCAGCAGTTACAAGGGGAATAATGAAAAACTGTTTTTT.

The chain uses TRBV30 and TRBJ2-4; no firm D call. V was trimmed by 3 bases and J by 6 bases, leaving 6 bases between them. Germline lookup yields CDR1 GTSNPN and CDR2 SVGIG (reference sequence). The CDR3 has 11 residues. Here the CDR3 DNA reads TGTGCCTGGAGGATAGGAAACATTCAGTACTTC. It is translated as CAWRIGNIQYF.

The chain couples TRBV9 to TRBJ2-1; no firm D call. Germline values: CDR1 SGDLS, CDR2 YYNGEE. The CDR3 runs 14 residues. V lost 6 bases to trimming and J lost 1 base, with 11 bases between them. DNA for the CDR3: TGTGCCAGCATCGGCCTAACGTCCTACAATGAGCAGTTCTTC. The encoded protein is CASIGLTSYNEQFF.

The count of this clone is one. The V gene is TRBV5-4, the J gene TRBJ2-1, with D hard to call. Germline loops: CDR1 SGHNT, CDR2 YYREEE (reference sequence). The V end was cut by 2 bases, the J end by 10 bases, with 16 bases between. The CDR3 has 14 residues. The CDR3 bases are TGTGCCAGCAGCTTCCCCCCCTCTCGACGGGAGCAGTTCTTC. Protein: CASSFPPSRREQFF.

This clone was recorded only once. In the same sample, other DNA sequences code for this CDR3. This chain connects TRBV30 to TRBJ1-5; D possibly corresponds to TRBD1 (5 bases). Trimming shortened V by 1 base and J by 2 bases, and 6 bases separated the two germline ends. Per the germline V gene, CDR1 is GTSNPN and CDR2 is SVGIG (reference sequence). The CDR3 is made up of 13 amino acids. The CDR3 sequence: CAWSEQGNQPQHF. The DNA for the CDR3 is TGTGCCTGGAGTGAACAGGGCAATCAGCCCCAGCATTTT.

The J gene is TRBJ2-3, the V gene TRBV2; 7 bases agree with TRBD1. V lost 10 bases, J lost 6 bases, and 10 bases stayed unmatched. Germline V gene lookup returns CDR1 SNHLY and CDR2 FYNNEI. CDR3 length: 13 residues. The CDR3 DNA reads TGTGCCAACCTAATGCCCAGGGGGGATACGCAGTATTTT. Its translation: CANLMPRGDTQYF.

The chain carries TRBV9 and TRBJ2-3; 7 positions match TRBD2. Germline CDR1 reads SGDLS; CDR2 reads YYNGEE. CDR3 size: 14 residues. The ends lost 2 bases at V and 4 bases at J; junction bases unmatched: 4. The CDR3 loop reads CASSVGGSPDTQYF. CDR3 in DNA: TGTGCCAGCAGCGTCGGCGGGAGCCCAGATACGCAGTATTTT.

The J gene is TRBJ2-7, the V gene TRBV6-2 or TRBV6-3; D uncertain. V shed 2 bases and J shed 6 bases, with 17 bases lying between them. From germline, CDR1 is MNHEY and CDR2 SVGEGT. The CDR3 is 15 residues long. This CDR3 is CASSYQDGRRAEQYF. For the CDR3, the DNA is TGTGCCAGCAGTTACCAGGACGGACGTAGGGCCGAGCAGTACTTC.